This entry lists 24 T cell receptor beta chains sequenced from one sample in a study of blood T cell repertoires in COVID-19. Using immunoSEQ multiplex PCR, the repertoire was profiled, and TCRdb retains in-frame clones only, with some absent. The repertoire holds some 200,000 clones, about nine tenths seen once, with less than 2% in the top ten. Input material: peripheral blood. Receptors were obtained from a man between 65 and 80 years old with acute or convalescent COVID-19.

The chain is built from TRBV20-1 and TRBJ2-7; D gene unclear. Germline CDR1 DFQATT, CDR2 SNEGSKA (reference sequence). V dropped 3 bases and J dropped 2 bases, with 17 bases sitting between them. CDR3 size: 15 residues. CDR3 in DNA: TGCAGTGCTAGTGCACCGACTCGGGTAACCTACGAGCAGTACTTC. Translating gives CSASAPTRVTYEQYF.

This chain uses TRBV21-1 with TRBJ2-3; TRBD2, the table's D call, lacks a check against the DNA. TRBV21-1 is reported as a pseudogene. This CDR3 contains 12 residues. CDR3 residues: CASRETTDTQYF. The CDR3, as DNA: TGTGCCAGCAGGGAGACCACAGATACGCAGTATTTT.

The chain links TRBV20-1 to TRBJ2-7; TRBD2 might be the D (6 bases). The CDR3 runs 15 residues. V was shortened by 3 bases and J by 2 bases, with 17 bases between the two germline ends. The germline V gene has CDR1 DFQATT and CDR2 SNEGSKA (reference sequence). CDR3 bases: TGCAGTGCTAGTGAGCAGACCTGGGGGGCCTACGAGCAGTACTTC. Protein sequence: CSASEQTWGAYEQYF.

V usage is TRBV2 and J usage is TRBJ2-4, with a tentative D call TRBD1 (5 bases). The CDR3 covers 14 residues. Germline V gives CDR1 SNHLY, CDR2 FYNNEI. V gave up 7 bases and J gave up 6 bases, with 16 bases separating them. As DNA, the CDR3 is TGTGCCAGCACCTCACCGAGCCAGGGAAACATTCAGTACTTC. It codes for CASTSPSQGNIQYF. Variable domain in full (rest from reference TRBV2 and TRBJ2-4): EPEVTQTPSHQVTQMGQEVILRCVPISNHLYFYWYRQILGQKVEFLVSFYNNEISEKSEIFDDQFSVERPDGSNFTLKIRSTKLEDSAMYFCASTSPSQGNIQYFGAGTRLSVL.

The CDR3 DNA follows: TGTGCCAGCAGTGAAGGGGGCACGGATGGCTACACCTTC. This gives the protein CASSEGGTDGYTF. The chain combines TRBV6-1 with TRBJ1-2; a possible D gene is TRBD1 (5 bases). The germline gives CDR1 MNHNS, CDR2 SASEGT. With 1 base removed from V and 6 bases from J, the gap between germline ends came to 9 bases. The CDR3 length is 13 residues.

This rearrangement joins TRBV3-1 (or the pseudogene TRBV3-2) to TRBJ2-1; TRBD2 matches at 10 bases. CDR3 size: 14 residues. Germline lookup yields CDR1 LGHDT and CDR2 YNNKEL (reference sequence). The junction had 6 bases not matched to a gene; V was cut back by 4 bases and J by 9 bases. CDR3 in DNA: TGTGCCAGCAGCCGATTGGGGACTAGCGTTGAGCAGTTCTTC. It translates to CASSRLGTSVEQFF.

Here the CDR3 DNA reads TGTGCCAGTAGCGGGTACTCAAGTGGAAACACCATATATTTT. The encoded protein is CASSGYSSGNTIYF. V is TRBV19 and J is TRBJ1-3; no firm D call. CDR1 and CDR2 from the germline V gene are LNHDA and SQIVND (reference sequence). V was clipped by 6 bases and J by 3 bases, with 12 bases between them. The CDR3 consists of 14 residues.

The gene calls are TRBV19 and TRBJ2-2; TRBD2 matches at 10 bases. Losses at the gene ends were 7 bases for V and 3 bases for J; bases not matched to a gene: 5. The CDR3 spans 15 residues. CDR1 LNHDA and CDR2 SQIVND come from the germline V gene (reference sequence). This CDR3 is CASTHSGRYTGELFF. The CDR3 region has the DNA TGTGCCAGTACTCATAGCGGGAGGTACACCGGGGAGCTGTTTTTT.

CDR3 in amino acids: CAWSTGEASEQYF. The DNA of the CDR3 is TGTGCCTGGAGTACAGGGGAGGCTAGCGAGCAGTACTTC. The rearrangement uses TRBV30 and TRBJ2-7, with a weak D call TRBD1 (7 bases). Deletions cut 2 bases from V and 6 bases from J, with 14 bases between. Germline assignment: CDR1 GTSNPN and CDR2 SVGIG (reference sequence). This CDR3 comprises 13 residues.

V and J are TRBV6-4 and TRBJ2-3; 9 positions agree with TRBD2. J lost 4 bases, V lost 6 bases, and 5 bases had no gene match. Per germline, CDR1 MRHNA and CDR2 SNTAGT. The length of the CDR3 is 14 residues. This CDR3 is CASRGREGPDTQYF. The CDR3 bases are TGTGCCAGCAGAGGGCGGGAGGGCCCAGATACGCAGTATTTT.

The chain couples TRBV27 to TRBJ2-7, with 10 bases identical to TRBD1. This CDR3 comprises 15 residues. Germline V gene sequence: CDR1 MNHEY, CDR2 SMNVEV (reference sequence). Trimming at V came to 4 bases and at J to 1 base, leaving 4 bases not matched to a gene. The CDR3 DNA is TGTGCCAGCAGTTCCCGGGACAGGGGTTCCTACGAGCAGTACTTC. This sequence encodes CASSSRDRGSYEQYF.

This clone showed up just once. The chain joins TRBV3-1 (or the pseudogene TRBV3-2) to TRBJ2-7; 9 nucleotides align to TRBD1. Trimming took 2 bases from V and 4 from J; bases not matched to a gene: 9. The CDR3 covers 16 residues. From germline, CDR1 is LGHDT and CDR2 YNNKEL (reference sequence). The CDR3 reads CASSQLNLGTGYEQYF. The DNA of the CDR3 is TGTGCCAGCAGCCAACTCAATCTAGGGACAGGGTACGAGCAGTACTTC.

The V and J genes are TRBV10-3 and TRBJ2-6; 9 nucleotides align to TRBD1. This CDR3 has 18 amino acids. J gave up 1 base and V 8 bases, and 12 bases lay outside the gene matches. Germline V CDR1 and CDR2: ENHRY, SYGVKD. This chain's CDR3 is CAIGDRVALDSGANVLTF. The CDR3 DNA reads TGTGCCATCGGGGACAGGGTTGCTTTAGATTCTGGGGCCAACGTCCTGACTTTC.

V usage is TRBV18 and J usage is TRBJ1-1; the D gene is possibly TRBD1 (6 bases). The V end lost 5 bases, the J end lost 0 bases, and 10 bases lay between the germline ends. CDR1 and CDR2 from the germline V gene are KGHSH and LQKENI. This CDR3 contains 14 residues. The chain's CDR3 is CASSAGQLNTEAFF. The CDR3 DNA reads TGTGCCAGCTCAGCCGGACAGTTGAACACTGAAGCTTTCTTT.

The genes are TRBV6-5 and TRBJ2-1; 7 bases fit TRBD2. Unmatched junction bases numbered 11, after V lost 7 bases and J lost 5 bases. Germline lookup yields CDR1 MNHEY and CDR2 SVGAGI. CDR3 length: 15 amino acids. CDR3 in DNA: TGTGCCAGCACAAGGGACTACCGGGGGAACAATGAGCAGTTCTTC. The encoded protein is CASTRDYRGNNEQFF.

The chain joins TRBV5-1 to TRBJ1-1; 8 positions match TRBD1. V lost 5 bases and J lost 6; bases outside the gene matches: 18. Germline loops: CDR1 SGHRS, CDR2 YFSETQ. The CDR3 has 17 amino acids. Written as DNA, the CDR3 is TGCGCCAGCAGGCGAGCCAAAACAGGGGGTCGGGATCCTGAAGCTTTCTTT. It codes for CASRRAKTGGRDPEAFF.

With regard to this clone: The same CDR3 is also encoded by other DNA sequences in this sample. This chain connects TRBV6-6 to TRBJ1-4, with a possible D match to TRBD1 (6 bases). Germline loops: CDR1 MNHNY, CDR2 SVGAGI (reference sequence). With 0 bases removed from V and 5 bases from J, the gap between germline ends came to 10 bases. The CDR3 consists of 15 residues. The CDR3 loop is CASSYSGQGNEKLFF. The CDR3 nucleotides are TGTGCCAGCAGTTACTCGGGGCAGGGGAATGAAAAACTGTTTTTT.

The chain employs TRBV20-1 and TRBJ1-2, with D unclear. Germline V CDR1 and CDR2: DFQATT, SNEGSKA (reference sequence). The V and J ends lost 2 bases and 9 bases respectively, with 10 bases between them. CDR3 length: 11 amino acids. The CDR3 loop is CSARIAARYTF. The CDR3 DNA reads TGCAGTGCTAGAATTGCGGCGCGCTACACCTTC.

The chain is built from TRBV4-2 and TRBJ2-1; 14 positions match TRBD2. V was pared by 0 bases and J by 7 bases, with 8 bases of the junction left unmatched. The CDR3 is 18 amino acids. Germline CDR1 and CDR2: LGHNA and YNFKEQ. Here the CDR3 DNA reads TGTGCCAGCAGCCAAGATCCTGGGACTAGCGGGAGAGGTAATGAGCAGTTCTTC. This encodes CASSQDPGTSGRGNEQFF.

This sequence joins TRBV10-3 and TRBJ2-3, with 7 bases matching TRBD1. The CDR3 extends over 15 amino acids. Germline CDR1 reads ENHRY; CDR2 reads SYGVKD. J lost 6 bases, V lost 6 bases, and 12 bases had no gene match. The CDR3 bases are TGTGCCATCAGACATACAGGGGCTCAGAGCGATACGCAGTATTTT. Translating it yields CAIRHTGAQSDTQYF.

This chain joins TRBV27 and TRBJ2-1; 10 bases fit TRBD2. After removal of 4 bases from V and 10 bases from J, the junction contained 4 bases not matched to a gene. The CDR3 totals 13 residues. Germline CDR1 MNHEY, CDR2 SMNVEV (reference sequence). As DNA, the CDR3 is TGTGCCAGCAGTTCTAGCGGGAGACAGGAGCAGTTCTTC. Translation gives CASSSSGRQEQFF.

The rearrangement joins TRBV5-1 to TRBJ2-1; perhaps TRBD2 as D (6 bases). V was cut by 4 bases and J by 8 bases, with 19 bases left in between. Germline CDR1 reads SGHRS; CDR2 reads YFSETQ. This CDR3 is built from 15 residues. The CDR3 nucleotides are TGCGCCAGCAGCCCTCACGGGGGAGGAATGTATGAGCAGTTCTTC. It translates to CASSPHGGGMYEQFF. The whole variable domain, filled in from reference TRBV5-1 and TRBJ2-1, reads KAGVTQTPRYLIKTRGQQVTLSCSPISGHRSVSWYQQTPGQGLQFLFEYFSETQRNKGNFPGRFSGRQFSNSRSEMNVSTLELGDSALYLCASSPHGGGMYEQFFGPGTRLTVL.

This sequence joins TRBV18 and TRBJ1-1; no firm D call. The germline V gene has CDR1 KGHSH and CDR2 LQKENI. Trimming removed 6 bases from V and 5 bases from J, with 19 bases in between. This CDR3 is 15 amino acids long. In DNA, the CDR3 is TGTGCCAGCTCCCTTACGGGAGTCAGAGGGACTGAAGCTTTCTTT. Its protein product is CASSLTGVRGTEAFF.

For the CDR3, the DNA is TGTGCCAGCAGCGTGAGGAACAGGGTCAACACCGGGGAGCTGTTTTTT. Translated: CASSVRNRVNTGELFF. This chain joins TRBV9 and TRBJ2-2; tentative D call: TRBD1 (6 bases). CDR3 length: 16 amino acids. The V end lost 2 bases, the J end lost 2 bases, and 13 bases lay between the germline ends. Germline V gene lookup returns CDR1 SGDLS and CDR2 YYNGEE.